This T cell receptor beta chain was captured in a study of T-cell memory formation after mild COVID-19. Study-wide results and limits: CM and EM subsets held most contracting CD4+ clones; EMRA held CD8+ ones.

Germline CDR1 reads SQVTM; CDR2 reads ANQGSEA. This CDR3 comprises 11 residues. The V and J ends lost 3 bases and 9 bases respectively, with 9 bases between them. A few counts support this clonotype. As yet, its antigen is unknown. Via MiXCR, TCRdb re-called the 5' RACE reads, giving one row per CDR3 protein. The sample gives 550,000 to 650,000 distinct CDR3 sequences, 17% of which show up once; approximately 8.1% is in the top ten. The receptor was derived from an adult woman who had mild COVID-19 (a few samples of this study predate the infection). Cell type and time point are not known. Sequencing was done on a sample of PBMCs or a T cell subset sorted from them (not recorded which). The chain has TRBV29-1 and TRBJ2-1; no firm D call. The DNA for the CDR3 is TGCAGCGTTGACCCCAGCATTGAGCAGTTCTTC. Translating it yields CSVDPSIEQFF.